This paragraph reports one T cell receptor beta chain. Its antigen remains unknown. Some clones are missing from TCRdb's copy, which holds only in-frame ones; the method was immunoSEQ multiplex PCR. The sample carries around 130,000 clones, around 90% recorded once. The entry originates in a study of T cell responses to AZD1222 COVID-19 vaccine. Between the trimmed V and J ends, which lost 1 base and 7 bases, there was a span of 8 bases. Germline CDR1 SGHDT, CDR2 YYEEEE. CDR3 length: 12 residues. Study results and caveats: Donors were largely white British and mainly female; clonal diversity was possibly underestimated. Compared with day 0, the breadth and depth of the Spike-specific TCR repertoire rose significantly after two doses of AZD1222.

This rearrangement joins TRBV5-6 to TRBJ1-2; D uncertain. Sequenced material: peripheral blood, taken 28 days after the second dose of the MenACWY control vaccine. The receptor comes from an adult who received the MenACWY meningococcal vaccine as a control. CDR3 sequence reads: CASSLILGGYTF. The CDR3 nucleotides are TGTGCCAGCAGCTTGATCCTAGGTGGCTACACCTTC.